A selection of T cell receptor beta chains follows, all from one sample in a study of shared clonotypes between healthy human individuals. The method was immunoSEQ multiplex PCR; TCRdb's version includes in-frame clones alone and lacks a portion of them. The sample yields millions of clones, over 85% seen once. The source material was naive CD4+ T cells from PBMCs. The receptors stem from a man between 18 and 35 years old in good health. Some clones in this sample may be carry-over from other donors' samples. Each CDR3 is given with its conserved first and last residue. The D gene is left open where the match is weak. For some rows the clone size is stated as once, few or many, or as a class when expanded; others skip it.

CDR3nt | CDR3aa | d_gene | j_gene | abundance | v_gene
TGTGCCAGCTCACCACCAGGCAGCAATGAAAAACTGTTTTTT | CASSPPGSNEKLFF | NA | TRBJ1-4 | NA | TRBV18
TGTGCCAGCAGTTCAGGGTTCCTTCAGCCCCAGCATTTT | CASSSGFLQPQHF | NA | TRBJ1-5 | NA | TRBV2
TGTGCCAGCGCCCTCCCGCGGGACCCTTCCTACGAGCAGTACTTC | CASALPRDPSYEQYF | NA | TRBJ2-7 | NA | TRBV6-6
TGTGCCAGCAGCGTGGCAGATACGCAGTATTTT | CASSVADTQYF | NA | TRBJ2-3 | few | TRBV9
TGTGCCAGCAGCCAATCTTCCTCGCAGGGGGCTCGCACCGGGGAGCTGTTTTTT | CASSQSSSQGARTGELFF | TRBD1 | TRBJ2-2 | NA | TRBV16
TGTGCCACCAGCAGAGAGCTCGGGGCTTCCTACGAGCAGTACTTC | CATSRELGASYEQYF | NA | TRBJ2-7 | NA | TRBV15
TGTGCCAGCAGCGAAAAAGTACCTAGCACAGATACGCAGTATTTT | CASSEKVPSTDTQYF | NA | TRBJ2-3 | NA | TRBV5-4
TGTGCCAGCAGCACAGGCTCTTCCTCTGGGGCCAACGTCCTGACTTTC | CASSTGSSSGANVLTF | NA | TRBJ2-6 | NA | TRBV7-6
TGTGCCAGCAGCCCATCTATAGTCACTGAAGCTTTCTTT | CASSPSIVTEAFF | NA | TRBJ1-1 | few | TRBV7-3
TGTGCCAGTAGTAGTCGATTGGGGGCAAATCAGCCCCAGCATTTT | CASSSRLGANQPQHF | NA | TRBJ1-5 | NA | TRBV19
TGTGCCAGCACTCCCGGGACAGGCTACTACAATGAGCAGTTCTTC | CASTPGTGYYNEQFF | TRBD1 | TRBJ2-1 | NA | TRBV11-2
TGTGCCAGCAGTGAGCAGTCTACAGGGCAAGGAGGTGAAGCTTTCTTT | CASSEQSTGQGGEAFF | NA | TRBJ1-1 | NA | TRBV2
TGTGCCAGCAGTGAAGGCGGGACTAGCGGGAGGAGGTACTTC | CASSEGGTSGRRYF | TRBD2 | TRBJ2-7 | NA | TRBV6-1
TGTGCCAGTAGTATACCGTTGGGAGCCAAAAACATTCAGTACTTC | CASSIPLGAKNIQYF | NA | TRBJ2-4 | NA | TRBV19
TGTGCCAGCAGTTTGGTGGGACTGGCGAAGGTTTACGAGCAGTACTTC | CASSLVGLAKVYEQYF | NA | TRBJ2-7 | NA | TRBV28
TGCGCCAGCAGCCAAGGGCTGGCGGGAGTGGCCTACGAGCAGTACTTC | CASSQGLAGVAYEQYF | TRBD2 | TRBJ2-7 | NA | TRBV4-3
TGTGCCAGCAGCCGAAGTCGGGAGACCCAGTACTTC | CASSRSRETQYF | NA | TRBJ2-5 | NA | TRBV28
TGCGCCAGCAGCTTGGACACAGGGAGCAATCAGCCCCAGCATTTT | CASSLDTGSNQPQHF | NA | TRBJ1-5 | few | TRBV5-1
TGTGCCAGCAGTTCCCCTTGGGGGGCGGACACTGAAGCTTTCTTT | CASSSPWGADTEAFF | NA | TRBJ1-1 | once | TRBV28
TGCGCCAGCAGCTTCGATGCAAACCCCGTTGGCTACACCTTC | CASSFDANPVGYTF | NA | TRBJ1-2 | NA | TRBV5-1
TGCGCCAGCAGCTTGGGCCAGGGGATGGTAGATACGCAGTATTTT | CASSLGQGMVDTQYF | NA | TRBJ2-3 | NA | TRBV5-1
TGTGCCAGCAGCTTAGAGCCTCGGGAAAACATTCAGTACTTC | CASSLEPRENIQYF | NA | TRBJ2-4 | NA | TRBV7-9
TGTGCCAGCAGCTACCGGGACAGGGCTTACGAGCAGTACTTC | CASSYRDRAYEQYF | TRBD1 | TRBJ2-7 | NA | TRBV7-2
TGTGCCAGCAGAGACCACAGGGGCCCGAGCAATCAGCCCCAGCATTTT | CASRDHRGPSNQPQHF | TRBD1 | TRBJ1-5 | NA | TRBV6-6
TGTGCCAGCAGACTCGGGACAGACAACCAAGAGACCCAGTACTTC | CASRLGTDNQETQYF | TRBD1 | TRBJ2-5 | NA | TRBV28
TGTGCCAGCAGTGAAGTGGGACTAGGATTTGATACGCAGTATTTT | CASSEVGLGFDTQYF | TRBD2 | TRBJ2-3 | NA | TRBV6-1
TGTGCCAGCAGCCCCAGGGACAGGGGGGGCGGCTACACCTTC | CASSPRDRGGGYTF | TRBD1 | TRBJ1-2 | NA | TRBV5-8
TGTGCCAGCAGTTTAACCGGGACAAACACTGAAGCTTTCTTT | CASSLTGTNTEAFF | NA | TRBJ1-1 | NA | TRBV6-1
TGTGTTTCAGGAAACACTGAAGCTTTCTTT | CVSGNTEAFF | NA | TRBJ1-1 | NA | TRBV6-5
TGTGCCAGTAGTAGAAGAGGGGACACCCCCTACGAGCAGTACTTC | CASSRRGDTPYEQYF | NA | TRBJ2-7 | NA | TRBV19
TGTGCCAGCAGCGAGGTAGGGGGTAGCTCCTACGAGCAGTACTTC | CASSEVGGSSYEQYF | NA | TRBJ2-7 | NA | TRBV5-6
TGTGCCAGCAGTGTAGGGACAAGCGATGCCTATGGCTACACCTTC | CASSVGTSDAYGYTF | NA | TRBJ1-2 | NA | TRBV6-4
TGTGCCAGCAGCGTTGACAGGGCTTCGGGGAACATTCAGTACTTC | CASSVDRASGNIQYF | TRBD1 | TRBJ2-4 | NA | TRBV14
TGCGCTCCTGGCGGGAGTTTTTACGAGCAGTACTTC | CAPGGSFYEQYF | TRBD2 | TRBJ2-7 | NA | TRBV10-3
TGTGCCAGCAGCGTCGGGACGACTGAGCAGTTCTTC | CASSVGTTEQFF | NA | TRBJ2-1 | NA | TRBV9
TGCGCCAGCAGTTACATAGCGGGATCCTACAATGAGCAGTTCTTC | CASSYIAGSYNEQFF | TRBD2 | TRBJ2-1 | NA | TRBV23-1
TGTGCCAGCAGTTTACAGGGGGCCAGGGGTGAGCAGTTCTTC | CASSLQGARGEQFF | TRBD1 | TRBJ2-1 | NA | TRBV28
TGTGCCAGCACCCGCCCCGGACAGGCTCTCTATGGCTACACCTTC | CASTRPGQALYGYTF | TRBD1 | TRBJ1-2 | NA | TRBV28
TGTGCCAGCAGTTACTCAGGGCGAGGAACCTACGAGCAGTACTTC | CASSYSGRGTYEQYF | NA | TRBJ2-7 | NA | TRBV6-5
TGTGCCAGCAGGCCACAGAACATGAACACTGAAGCTTTCTTT | CASRPQNMNTEAFF | NA | TRBJ1-1 | NA | TRBV7-2
TGTGCCAGCAGCCCGACGGGGGGGGCGAGCGAGACCCAGTACTTC | CASSPTGGASETQYF | TRBD2 | TRBJ2-5 | NA | TRBV7-9
TGTGCCAGCAGCGCCCGACTAGCGGGATACTCCTACAATGAGCAGTTCTTC | CASSARLAGYSYNEQFF | TRBD2 | TRBJ2-1 | once | TRBV7-2